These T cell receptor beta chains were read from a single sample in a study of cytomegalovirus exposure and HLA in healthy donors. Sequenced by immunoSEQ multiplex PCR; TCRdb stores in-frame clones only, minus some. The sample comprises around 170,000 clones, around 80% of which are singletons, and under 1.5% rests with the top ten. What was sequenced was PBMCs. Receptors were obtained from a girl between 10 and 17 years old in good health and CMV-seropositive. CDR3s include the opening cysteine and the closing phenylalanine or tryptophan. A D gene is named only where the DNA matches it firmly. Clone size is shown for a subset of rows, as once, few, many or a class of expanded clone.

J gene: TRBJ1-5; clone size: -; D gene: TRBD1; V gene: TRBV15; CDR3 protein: CATSRAGQGNQPQHF; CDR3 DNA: TGTGCCACCAGCAGAGCGGGACAGGGCAATCAGCCCCAGCATTTT
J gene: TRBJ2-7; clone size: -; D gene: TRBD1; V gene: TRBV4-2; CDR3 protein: CASSLGQGAVEQYF; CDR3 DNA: TGTGCCAGCAGCTTGGGACAGGGGGCAGTCGAGCAGTACTTC
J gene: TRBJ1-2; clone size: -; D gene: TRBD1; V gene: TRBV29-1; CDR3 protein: CSVEGGGAGGGYTF; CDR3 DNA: TGCAGCGTTGAAGGAGGGGGCGCGGGTGGTGGCTACACCTTC
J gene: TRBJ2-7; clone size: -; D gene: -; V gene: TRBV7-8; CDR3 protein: CASSFYASSYEQYF; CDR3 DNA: TGTGCCAGCAGCTTTTACGCTAGTTCCTACGAGCAGTACTTC
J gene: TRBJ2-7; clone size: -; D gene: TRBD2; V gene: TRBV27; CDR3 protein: CASSLNYLAGVYEQYF; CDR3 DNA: TGTGCCAGCAGTTTAAATTATCTAGCGGGAGTATACGAGCAGTACTTC
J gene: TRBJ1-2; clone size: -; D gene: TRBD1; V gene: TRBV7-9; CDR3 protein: CASSFSTGGYGYTF; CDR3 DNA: TGTGCCAGCAGCTTTTCTACAGGGGGCTATGGCTACACCTTC
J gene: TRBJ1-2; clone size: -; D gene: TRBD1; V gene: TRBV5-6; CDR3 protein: CASSKDRGLGYGYTF; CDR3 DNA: TGTGCCAGCAGCAAGGACAGGGGGCTGGGGTATGGCTACACCTTC
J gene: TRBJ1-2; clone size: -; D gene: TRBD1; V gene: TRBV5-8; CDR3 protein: CASSPGQGYGYTF; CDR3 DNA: TGTGCCAGCAGCCCGGGACAGGGCTATGGCTACACCTTC
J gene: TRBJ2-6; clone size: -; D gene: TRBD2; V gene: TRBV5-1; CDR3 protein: CASSLGLADGANVLTF; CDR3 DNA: TGCGCCAGCAGCTTGGGACTAGCGGATGGGGCCAACGTCCTGACTTTC
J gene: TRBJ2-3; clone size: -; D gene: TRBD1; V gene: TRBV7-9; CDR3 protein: CASSFRQGARDTQYF; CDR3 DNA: TGTGCCAGCAGCTTTAGACAGGGAGCGAGAGATACGCAGTATTTT
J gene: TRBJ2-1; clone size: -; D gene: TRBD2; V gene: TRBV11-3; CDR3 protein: CASSPGTSGRWNEQFF; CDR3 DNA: TGTGCCAGCAGCCCCGGGACTAGCGGGAGGTGGAATGAGCAGTTCTTC
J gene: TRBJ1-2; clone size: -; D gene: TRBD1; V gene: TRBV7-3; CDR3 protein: CASSHSGGEGYTF; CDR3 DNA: TGTGCCAGCAGCCACTCAGGGGGCGAGGGCTACACCTTC
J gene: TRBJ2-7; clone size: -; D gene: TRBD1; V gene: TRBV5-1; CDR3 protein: CASSPERQGAYEQYF; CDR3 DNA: TGCGCCAGCAGCCCCGAAAGACAGGGGGCTTACGAGCAGTACTTC
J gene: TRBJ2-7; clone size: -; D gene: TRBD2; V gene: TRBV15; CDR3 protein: CATSRASLGGTIPYEQYF; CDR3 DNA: TGTGCCACCAGCAGAGCCTCCCTCGGCGGGACTATTCCCTACGAGCAGTACTTC
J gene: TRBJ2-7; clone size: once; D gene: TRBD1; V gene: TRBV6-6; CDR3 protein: CASRRDRGYEQYF; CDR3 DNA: TGTGCCAGCAGACGAGACAGGGGCTACGAGCAGTACTTC
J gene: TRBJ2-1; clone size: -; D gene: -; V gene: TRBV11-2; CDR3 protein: CASSFTGIDNEQFF; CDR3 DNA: TGTGCCAGCAGCTTTACAGGGATCGACAATGAGCAGTTCTTC
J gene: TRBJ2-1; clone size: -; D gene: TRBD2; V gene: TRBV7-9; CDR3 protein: CASRFGTSGYNEQFF; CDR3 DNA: TGTGCCAGCAGATTCGGGACTAGCGGGTACAATGAGCAGTTCTTC
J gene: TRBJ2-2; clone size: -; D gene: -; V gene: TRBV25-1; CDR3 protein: CASSESSGNTGELFF; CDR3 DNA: TGTGCCAGCAGTGAATCGTCAGGGAACACCGGGGAGCTGTTTTTT
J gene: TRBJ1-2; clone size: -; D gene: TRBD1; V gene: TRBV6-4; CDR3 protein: CASSPQTGGGYGYTF; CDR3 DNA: TGTGCCAGCAGTCCCCAGACAGGGGGCGGTTATGGCTACACCTTC
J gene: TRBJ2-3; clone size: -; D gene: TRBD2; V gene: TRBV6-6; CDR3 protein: CASRDGRGGHTDTQYF; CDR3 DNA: TGTGCCAGCAGGGACGGGAGGGGAGGCCACACAGATACGCAGTATTTT
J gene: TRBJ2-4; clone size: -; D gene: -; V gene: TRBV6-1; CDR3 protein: CASSERYSGLAKNIQYF; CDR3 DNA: TGTGCCAGCAGTGAACGATATAGCGGTTTAGCCAAAAACATTCAGTACTTC
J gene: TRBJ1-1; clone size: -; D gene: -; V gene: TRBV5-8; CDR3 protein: CASSFGQTLNTEAFF; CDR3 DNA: TGTGCCAGCAGCTTTGGGCAGACACTGAACACTGAAGCTTTCTTT
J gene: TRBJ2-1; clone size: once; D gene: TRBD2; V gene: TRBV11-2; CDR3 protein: CASSLIRLAGVNEQFF; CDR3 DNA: TGTGCCAGCAGCTTAATTCGGCTAGCGGGAGTCAATGAGCAGTTCTTC
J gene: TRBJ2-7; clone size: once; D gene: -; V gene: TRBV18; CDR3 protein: CASSPPGSYEQYF; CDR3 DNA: TGTGCCAGCTCACCCCCTGGCAGCTACGAGCAGTACTTC
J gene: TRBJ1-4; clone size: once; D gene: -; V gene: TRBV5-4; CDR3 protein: CASTLSPGYEKLFF; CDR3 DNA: TGTGCCAGCACCCTGTCCCCAGGGTATGAAAAACTGTTTTTT
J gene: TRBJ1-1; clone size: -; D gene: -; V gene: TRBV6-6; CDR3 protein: CASVGHEAFF; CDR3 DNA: TGTGCCAGCGTGGGGCATGAAGCTTTCTTT
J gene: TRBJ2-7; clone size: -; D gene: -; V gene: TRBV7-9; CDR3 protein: CASSDRKTLGYEQYF; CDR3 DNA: TGTGCCAGCAGCGACAGGAAAACTCTCGGGTACGAGCAGTACTTC
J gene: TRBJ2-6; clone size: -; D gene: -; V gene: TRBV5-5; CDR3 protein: CASSLGRSSGANVLTF; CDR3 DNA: TGTGCCAGCAGCTTGGGACGGAGCTCTGGGGCCAACGTCCTGACTTTC